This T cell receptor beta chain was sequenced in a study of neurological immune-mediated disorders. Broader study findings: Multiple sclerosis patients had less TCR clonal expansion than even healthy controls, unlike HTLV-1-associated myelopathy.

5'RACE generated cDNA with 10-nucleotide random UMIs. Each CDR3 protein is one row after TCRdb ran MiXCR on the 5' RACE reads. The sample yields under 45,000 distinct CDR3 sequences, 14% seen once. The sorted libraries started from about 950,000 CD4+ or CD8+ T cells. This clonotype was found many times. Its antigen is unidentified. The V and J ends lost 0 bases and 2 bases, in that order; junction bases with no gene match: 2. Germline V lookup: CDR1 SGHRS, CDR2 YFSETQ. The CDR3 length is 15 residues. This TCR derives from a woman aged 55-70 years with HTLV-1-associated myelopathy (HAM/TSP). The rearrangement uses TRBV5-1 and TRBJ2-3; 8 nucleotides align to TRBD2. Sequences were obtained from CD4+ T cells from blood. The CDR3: CASSLAGGVTDTQYF. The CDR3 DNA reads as TGCGCCAGCAGCTTGGCGGGGGGGGTCACAGATACGCAGTATTTT.